This T cell receptor (beta chain) was identified in a study of T cells after yellow fever vaccination. The CDR3 covers 14 residues. Per the germline V gene, CDR1 is MNHEY and CDR2 is SVGAGI. Trimming pared 0 bases from V and 8 bases from J, leaving 11 bases between. This clonotype was observed a few times. TCR cDNA, made by 5'RACE template switching, carried an added universal primer site and UMIs. In TCRdb, the 5' RACE reads were re-called with MiXCR into one record per CDR3 protein. The sample shows a few hundred thousand distinct CDR3 sequences, about 9.9% of them seen only once. The sample in question was PBMCs, obtained on the day of the first yellow fever vaccination. The chain combines TRBV6-5 with TRBJ2-1, with no clear D. This sequence was found in a man between 18 and 35 years old who received the YFV17D yellow fever vaccine. CDR3 sequence reads: CASSYSRYFDEQFF. CDR3 coding DNA: TGTGCCAGCAGTTACTCTCGATACTTCGATGAGCAGTTCTTC.